These 17 T cell receptor beta chains were sequenced from one sample in a study of neoadjuvant anti-PD-1 for oral cavity cancer. The sample's time point: after neoadjuvant nivolumab, at surgical resection. TCRdb's copy holds only in-frame clones and misses some; the assay was immunoSEQ multiplex PCR. Of more than 7,500 clones listed, 60% to 75% are singletons. The sequencing here drew on PBMCs, taken after nivolumab (anti-PD-1) treatment. All receptors come from a person aged 35-79 years with oral cavity squamous cell carcinoma.

V usage is TRBV19 and J usage is TRBJ1-1; possible D gene TRBD1, 5 bases. The germline gives CDR1 LNHDA, CDR2 SQIVND (reference sequence). V was clipped by 9 bases and J by 0 bases, with 17 bases between them. The CDR3 loop spans 15 amino acids. This CDR3 is CASYKIGTVNTEAFF. The CDR3 DNA is TGTGCCAGCTATAAAATAGGGACCGTGAACACTGAAGCTTTCTTT. Full variable domain (outside the CDR3, taken from reference TRBV19 and TRBJ1-1): DGGITQSPKYLFRKEGQNVTLSCEQNLNHDAMYWYRQDPGQGLRLIYYSQIVNDFQKGDIAEGYSVSREKKESFPLTVTSAQKNPTAFYLCASYKIGTVNTEAFFGQGTRLTVV.

Worth noting for this clone: Sequence at one end of the junction differs from germline and may be a read error. The rearrangement joins TRBV19 to TRBJ2-2; D is unresolved. The CDR3 length is 13 residues. Germline V gene data show CDR1 as LNHDA and CDR2 as SQIVND (reference sequence). CDR3 DNA: TGTACCAGTAGTCCAACGAACACCGGGGAGCTGTTTTTT. This translates into CTSSPTNTGELFF.

The chain is built from TRBV9 and TRBJ1-2; D perhaps matches TRBD1 (5 bases). Germline V gene sequence: CDR1 SGDLS, CDR2 YYNGEE. This CDR3 is 15 amino acids long. V lost 4 bases to trimming and J lost 8 bases, with 21 bases between them. This CDR3 reads CASSPSGAVLGGYTF. CDR3 sequence (DNA): TGTGCCAGCAGCCCCTCCGGGGCAGTTCTAGGAGGCTACACCTTC.

The rearrangement joins TRBV19 to TRBJ1-3, with TRBD1 as a possible D gene (6 bases). The CDR3 extends over 18 amino acids. Looked up from germline, CDR1 is LNHDA and CDR2 is SQIVND (reference sequence). Trimming pared 5 bases from V and 3 bases from J, leaving 23 bases between. CDR3 DNA: TGTGCCAGTAGTTCACAGGGAAGGGGCCGGATTTATGGAAACACCATATATTTT. It yields the protein CASSSQGRGRIYGNTIYF.

The chain recombines TRBV19 with TRBJ1-2; D remains unclear. This CDR3 has 16 residues. Trimming shortened V by 4 bases and J by 5 bases, and 20 bases separated the two germline ends. The germline V gene encodes CDR1 LNHDA and CDR2 SQIVND (reference sequence). CDR3 bases: TGTGCCAGTAGTACCACCTCCAGGAGAAGTGATTATGGCTACACCTTC. Encoded protein: CASSTTSRRSDYGYTF.

J is TRBJ2-2 and V is TRBV6-5, with D possibly TRBD1 on 6 matching bases. V shed 5 bases and J shed 4 bases, with 11 bases lying between them. This CDR3 is built from 14 residues. CDR1 is MNHEY, CDR2 SVGAGI, per germline. This chain's CDR3 is CASSPLGATGELFF. Here the CDR3 DNA reads TGTGCCAGCAGTCCTCTGGGGGCCACCGGGGAGCTGTTTTTT.

This chain connects TRBV5-6 to TRBJ2-6; the D is unclear. Looked up from germline, CDR1 is SGHDT and CDR2 is YYEEEE. V was shortened by 0 bases and J by 3 bases, with 10 bases between the two germline ends. CDR3 size: 16 residues. The CDR3 DNA is TGTGCCAGCAGCTTGGGTGGGGTTAGTGGGGCCAACGTCCTGACTTTC. It encodes CASSLGGVSGANVLTF.

The chain uses TRBV9 and TRBJ2-2, with D unclear. Germline V gene lookup returns CDR1 SGDLS and CDR2 YYNGEE. V gave up 4 bases and J gave up 7 bases, with 11 bases separating them. This CDR3 comprises 13 residues. CDR3 DNA: TGTGCCAGCAGCCAAAGCCAGATCGGGGAGCTGTTTTTT. Its translation: CASSQSQIGELFF. Looking up the rest from reference TRBV9 and TRBJ2-2 gives the full variable domain: DSGVTQTPKHLITATGQRVTLRCSPRSGDLSVYWYQQSLDQGLQFLIQYYNGEERAKGNILERFSAQQFPDLHSELNLSSLELGDSALYFCASSQSQIGELFFGEGSRLTVL.

The chain has TRBV28 and TRBJ1-4; weak D call: TRBD1 (6 bases). CDR3 length equals 15 residues. The germline V gene encodes CDR1 MDHEN and CDR2 SYDVKM. Trimming took 8 bases from V and 8 from J, leaving 21 bases between them. CDR3 protein: CASRDSGGGKEKLFF. CDR3 DNA: TGTGCCAGCCGCGACTCCGGAGGGGGTAAGGAAAAACTGTTTTTT.

The chain joins TRBV11-2 to TRBJ1-3, with D unclear. From germline, CDR1 is SGHAT and CDR2 FQNNGV. Trimming took 1 base from V and 0 from J, leaving 10 bases between them. The CDR3 extends over 16 amino acids. The chain's CDR3 is CASSLVLAISGNTIYF. CDR3 nucleotide sequence: TGTGCCAGCAGCTTAGTACTGGCGATCTCTGGAAACACCATATATTTT.

The rearrangement joins TRBV7-2 to TRBJ2-4; possibly TRBD1 for D (5 bases). The germline gives CDR1 SGHTA, CDR2 FQGNSA. CDR3 length: 13 amino acids. V lost 7 bases to trimming and J lost 6 bases, with 13 bases between them. This chain's CDR3 is CASMVGAVNIQYF. The CDR3 DNA follows: TGTGCCAGCATGGTAGGGGCTGTAAACATTCAGTACTTC.

The chain recombines TRBV5-1 with TRBJ1-6, with 7 bases that match TRBD1. Germline V gene sequence: CDR1 SGHRS, CDR2 YFSETQ. Trimming took 2 bases from V and 10 from J; bases not matched to a gene: 6. The CDR3 has 14 amino acids. CDR3 sequence: CASSFTGDGSPLHF. The CDR3 nucleotides are TGCGCCAGCAGCTTTACAGGGGACGGGTCACCCCTCCACTTT.

The V and J genes are TRBV11-2 and TRBJ2-1; a weak D match, TRBD2 (6 bases). CDR3 length: 15 amino acids. The germline V and J ends were trimmed by 3 bases and 4 bases, with 13 bases remaining between them. Germline assignment: CDR1 SGHAT and CDR2 FQNNGV. The CDR3 region is CASSFTSPQYNEQFF. The CDR3 DNA reads as TGTGCCAGCAGCTTTACTAGCCCCCAGTACAATGAGCAGTTCTTC.

This clone was seen more than once but under ten times. J is TRBJ1-2 and V is TRBV28; possibly TRBD1 for D (6 bases). This CDR3 spans 17 amino acids. Germline CDR1 MDHEN, CDR2 SYDVKM. V shed 5 bases and J shed 8 bases, with 27 bases lying between them. The CDR3 region is CASSGGHRNPLLDGYTF. CDR3 DNA: TGTGCCAGCAGTGGGGGCCATCGAAACCCCCTGTTAGACGGCTACACCTTC.

This chain joins TRBV9 and TRBJ1-6; D might be TRBD1 (5 bases). CDR3 size: 14 residues. The germline V gene has CDR1 SGDLS and CDR2 YYNGEE. Trimming pared 0 bases from V and 10 bases from J, leaving 11 bases between. The chain's CDR3 is CASSVVGGDSPLHF. CDR3 coding DNA: TGTGCCAGCAGCGTAGTTGGGGGGGACTCACCCCTCCACTTT.

V gene TRBV6-5 combines with J gene TRBJ2-3, with 7 bases aligning to TRBD1. Germline assignment: CDR1 MNHEY and CDR2 SVGAGI. There are 14 residues in the CDR3. With V trimmed by 6 bases and J by 1 base, 4 bases remained unmatched. CDR3: CASRPTGGTDTQYF. Written as DNA, the CDR3 is TGTGCCAGCAGACCCACAGGGGGCACAGATACGCAGTATTTT.

V usage is TRBV5-6 and J usage is TRBJ2-7; 10 nucleotides agree with TRBD1. Losses at the gene ends were 2 bases for V and 6 bases for J; bases not matched to a gene: 5. Germline CDR1 and CDR2: SGHDT and YYEEEE. CDR3 length: 14 residues. The CDR3: CASSFGDRGTEQYF. The CDR3 coding sequence is TGTGCCAGCAGCTTTGGGGACAGGGGCACCGAGCAGTACTTC. Full variable domain (rest looked up from reference TRBV5-6 and TRBJ2-7): DAGVTQSPTHLIKTRGQQVTLRCSPKSGHDTVSWYQQALGQGPQFIFQYYEEEERQRGNFPDRFSGHQFPNYSSELNVNALLLGDSALYLCASSFGDRGTEQYFGPGTRLTVT.